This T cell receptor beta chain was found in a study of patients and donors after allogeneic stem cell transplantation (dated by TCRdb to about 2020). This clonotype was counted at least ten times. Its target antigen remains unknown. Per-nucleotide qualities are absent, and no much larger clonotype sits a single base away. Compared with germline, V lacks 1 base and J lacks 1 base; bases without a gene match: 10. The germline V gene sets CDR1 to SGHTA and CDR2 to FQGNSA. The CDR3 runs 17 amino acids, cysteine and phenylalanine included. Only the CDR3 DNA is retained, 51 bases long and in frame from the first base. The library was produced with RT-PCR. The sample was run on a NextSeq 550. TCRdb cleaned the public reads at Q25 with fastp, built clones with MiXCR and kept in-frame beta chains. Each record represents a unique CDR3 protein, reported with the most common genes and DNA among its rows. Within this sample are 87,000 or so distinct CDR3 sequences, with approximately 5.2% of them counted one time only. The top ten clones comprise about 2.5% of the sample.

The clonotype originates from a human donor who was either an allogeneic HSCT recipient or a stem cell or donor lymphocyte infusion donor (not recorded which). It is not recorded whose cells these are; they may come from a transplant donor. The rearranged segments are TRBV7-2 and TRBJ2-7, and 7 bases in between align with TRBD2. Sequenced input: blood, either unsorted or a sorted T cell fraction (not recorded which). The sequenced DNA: TGTGCCAGCAGCTTAGGGGGATCTAGCGGTCATTCCTACGAGCAGTACTTC. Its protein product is CASSLGGSSGHSYEQYF.